These 10 T cell receptor beta chains were sequenced from one sample in a study of shared clonotypes between healthy human individuals. The protocol was immunoSEQ multiplex PCR, while the TCRdb copy is restricted to in-frame clones and leaves out a portion. This sample has about 1.5 million clones, with nearly 99% found just once. The sequencing input was naive CD4+ T cells sorted from blood. Subset of the sample: CD45RA+ positively selected. These receptors originate from a man aged 25-45 years in good health.

J is TRBJ1-1 and V is TRBV7-2; possible D gene TRBD1, 5 bases. The germline CDR1 and CDR2 sequences are SGHTA and FQGNSA. The length of the CDR3 is 16 residues. The ends were cut back, 5 bases at V and 2 bases at J, with 18 bases in the middle. The CDR3 spells CASSTFGHRLNTEAFF. As DNA, the CDR3 is TGTGCCAGCAGCACATTCGGTCACAGGCTTAACACTGAAGCTTTCTTT.

The chain links TRBV30 to TRBJ2-7; D remains ambiguous. This CDR3 is built from 14 residues. V shed 0 bases and J shed 4 bases, with 13 bases lying between them. Germline V CDR1 and CDR2: GTSNPN, SVGIG (reference sequence). DNA of the CDR3: TGTGCCTGGAGTGTACCTCCAGTGAGGTACGAGCAGTACTTC. It codes for CAWSVPPVRYEQYF.

This clone was detected only once. Different DNA sequences within this sample yield the same CDR3. The chain is built from TRBV5-4 and TRBJ2-3; possible D gene TRBD1, 6 bases. Germline V gene lookup returns CDR1 SGHNT and CDR2 YYREEE (reference sequence). Trimming removed 3 bases from V and 1 base from J, with 6 bases in between. CDR3 size: 13 residues. CDR3: CASSSGGTDTQYF. CDR3 coding DNA: TGTGCCAGCAGCTCAGGGGGCACAGATACGCAGTATTTT. Together with reference TRBV5-4 and TRBJ2-3, the CDR3 gives the full variable domain: ETGVTQSPTHLIKTRGQQVTLRCSSQSGHNTVSWYQQALGQGPQFIFQYYREEENGRGNFPPRFSGLQFPNYSSELNVNALELDDSALYLCASSSGGTDTQYFGPGTRLTVL.

V is TRBV5-4 and J is TRBJ2-1, with 7 positions matching TRBD1. CDR3 length equals 13 residues. Germline-derived CDR1 and CDR2 are SGHNT and YYREEE (reference sequence). Trimming took 4 bases from V and 6 from J; bases not matched to a gene: 4. The CDR3 here is CASSADRANEQFF. In nucleotides, the CDR3 is TGTGCCAGCAGCGCCGACAGGGCCAATGAGCAGTTCTTC.

This chain joins TRBV6-5 and TRBJ1-1; weak D call: TRBD1 (5 bases). The germline V and J ends were trimmed by 6 bases and 4 bases, with 15 bases remaining between them. Per germline, CDR1 MNHEY and CDR2 SVGAGI. The CDR3 has 14 residues. The CDR3 is CASSNRGEVTEAFF. As DNA, the CDR3 is TGTGCCAGCAGCAATCGGGGGGAGGTCACTGAAGCTTTCTTT.

The gene calls are TRBV4-3 and TRBJ2-7, with 8 bases identical to TRBD1. The CDR3 loop spans 19 amino acids. Germline assignment: CDR1 LGHNA and CDR2 YSLEER. With 4 bases clipped from V and 6 bases from J, the junction kept 23 bases outside the gene matches. CDR3 nucleotides: TGCGCCAGCAGCCGCCGGTGGACAGGGAAAGGTTCTACTGACCTCGAGCAGTACTTC. Translating it yields CASSRRWTGKGSTDLEQYF.

This clone was detected once. Here the CDR3 DNA reads TGTGCCAGCAGCTTAGAAGCAATTCCCTACAATGAGCAGTTCTTC. It is translated as CASSLEAIPYNEQFF. The V and J genes are TRBV11-1 and TRBJ2-1; D unresolved. Trimming removed 1 base from V and 2 bases from J, with 9 bases in between. This CDR3 is 15 amino acids long. From germline, CDR1 is SGHAT and CDR2 FQDESV (reference sequence).

The J gene is TRBJ2-7, the V gene TRBV7-8, with 8 bases that match TRBD2. Trimming removed 1 base from V and 3 bases from J; junction bases left unmatched: 11. Germline CDR1 reads SGHVS; CDR2 reads FQNEAQ. The CDR3 totals 17 residues. CDR3: CASSLDLLAGTSYEQYF. CDR3 nucleotide sequence: TGTGCCAGCAGCTTAGATCTATTAGCGGGAACTAGCTACGAGCAGTACTTC.

This rearrangement joins TRBV4-1 to TRBJ2-7, with TRBD1 identical over 9 bases. CDR1 and CDR2 from the germline V gene are MGHRA and YSYEKL. This CDR3 region has 15 residues. With V trimmed by 1 base and J by 3 bases, 4 bases remained unmatched. The CDR3 nucleotides are TGCGCCAGCAGCCAAGTGGGGACAGGGCGCTACGAGCAGTACTTC. Translating it yields CASSQVGTGRYEQYF.

The chain combines TRBV7-6 with TRBJ2-3; TRBD1 might be the D (6 bases). This CDR3 has 14 residues. Germline loops: CDR1 SGHVS, CDR2 FNYEAQ. With 6 bases removed from V and 6 bases from J, the gap between germline ends came to 16 bases. The DNA for the CDR3 is TGTGCCAGCAGTGTACAGGGTTTCACGGATACGCAGTATTTT. It encodes CASSVQGFTDTQYF.